This T cell receptor (beta chain) was sequenced for a study of OX40 agonist ivuxolimab in advanced cancers. Study-level points and caveats: Relative to CD4+ cells, CD8+ T cells on average had more expanded clones.

The protocol was immunoSEQ multiplex PCR, while the TCRdb copy is restricted to in-frame clones and leaves out a portion. The sample yields 85,000 to 120,000 clones, around nine tenths seen once. The CDR3 consists of 13 residues. J was trimmed by 4 bases and V by 8 bases; bases with no gene match: 8. The germline gives CDR1 GTSNPN, CDR2 SVGIG (reference sequence). Regarding this clone: The antigen is not known.

This specimen consisted of CD4+ or CD8+ T cells sorted from blood, obtained in a trial of the OX40 agonist ivuxolimab. This chain uses TRBV30 with TRBJ2-7, with 10 bases that match TRBD1. The clonotype comes from an adult with an advanced solid tumor such as melanoma, head and neck, liver or kidney cancer. This CDR3 is CAGWTGGLYEQYF. CDR3 bases: TGTGCCGGCTGGACAGGGGGTTTATACGAGCAGTACTTC.